These 21 T cell receptor beta chains share one sample of origin, sequenced in a study of cytomegalovirus exposure and HLA in healthy donors. PCR employed 60 Vbeta and 13 Jbeta primers. TCRdb's copy holds only in-frame clones and misses some; the assay was immunoSEQ multiplex PCR. The table lists 200,000 to 250,000 clones. The source material was PBMCs. Receptors originate from a woman aged 30 to 39 in good health and CMV-seropositive.

The genes are TRBV28 and TRBJ2-3, with D uncertain. The CDR3 totals 16 residues. Trimming removed 0 bases from V and 0 bases from J, with 10 bases in between. Per germline, CDR1 MDHEN and CDR2 SYDVKM. DNA of the CDR3: TGTGCCAGCAGTTTATGGCGAGCGTCTAGCACAGATACGCAGTATTTT. This translates into CASSLWRASSTDTQYF. Full variable domain (missing parts from reference TRBV28 and TRBJ2-3): DVKVTQSSRYLVKRTGEKVFLECVQDMDHENMFWYRQDPGLGLRLIYFSYDVKMKEKGDIPEGYSVSREKKERFSLILESASTNQTSMYLCASSLWRASSTDTQYFGPGTRLTVL.

The rearrangement joins TRBV19 to TRBJ2-7, with D perhaps matching TRBD2 (6 bases). The V gene lost 6 bases and the J gene lost 1 base, with 13 bases spanning the gap. The germline V gene has CDR1 LNHDA and CDR2 SQIVND (reference sequence). This CDR3 region has 14 residues. The CDR3 bases are TGTGCCAGTAGAATATCCGCGGGATCCTACGAGCAGTACTTC. Encoded protein: CASRISAGSYEQYF.

The V and J genes are TRBV6-5 and TRBJ1-2; D not resolved. This CDR3 spans 14 amino acids. V lost 4 bases and J 6 bases, leaving 15 bases between the germline ends. Germline V gene lookup returns CDR1 MNHEY and CDR2 SVGAGI. The CDR3 nucleotides are TGTGCCAGCAGTTTATTTCCGGGGAAGGATGGCTACACCTTC. It translates to CASSLFPGKDGYTF.

As to this clone: Distinct nucleotide sequences in the sample also encode this CDR3. The V call is TRBV11-2, the J call TRBJ2-3; D ambiguous. CDR1 is SGHAT and CDR2 is FQNNGV in the germline V gene. This CDR3 has 13 residues. V dropped 2 bases and J dropped 1 base, with 4 bases sitting between them. CDR3 in amino acids: CASSLPGTDTQYF. The CDR3 DNA sequence: TGTGCCAGCAGCTTACCGGGCACAGATACGCAGTATTTT.

The V call is TRBV30, the J call TRBJ2-3; 15 bases agree with TRBD2. This CDR3 has 17 residues. Unmatched junction bases numbered 9, after V lost 4 bases and J lost 4 bases. CDR1 is GTSNPN, CDR2 SVGIG, per germline (reference sequence). The CDR3 bases are TGTGCCTGGACATATGGGACTAGCGGGAGGTCATCAGATACGCAGTATTTT. Its translation is CAWTYGTSGRSSDTQYF.

This rearrangement joins TRBV10-3 to TRBJ2-5; D uncertain. The DNA end is a closer match to TRBJ2-7, so the J assignment may be wrong. CDR1 and CDR2 from the germline V gene are ENHRY and SYGVKD. This CDR3 region has 12 residues. In nucleotides, the CDR3 is TGTGCCATCAGTGAGCCCCAGCGCGAGCAGTACTTC. As protein: CAISEPQREQYF.

The CDR3 spells CASSFEAVINEKLFF. CDR3 coding DNA: TGTGCCAGCAGCTTTGAGGCTGTCATTAATGAAAAACTGTTTTTT. The rearrangement uses TRBV7-2 and TRBJ1-4, with D unresolved. V lost 3 bases and J lost 4, with 12 bases in between. The CDR3 totals 15 residues. The germline gives CDR1 SGHTA, CDR2 FQGNSA.

The chain employs TRBV4-3 and TRBJ1-5; D call uncertain. The V gene lost 0 bases and the J gene lost 0 bases, with 6 bases spanning the gap. Germline CDR1 is LGHNA and CDR2 is YSLEER. CDR3 length: 15 amino acids. CDR3 in DNA: TGCGCCAGCAGCCAAGATCTCTATAGCAATCAGCCCCAGCATTTT. Translated, it gives CASSQDLYSNQPQHF.

The V and J genes are TRBV6-5 and TRBJ1-2, with 10 nucleotides matching TRBD1. This CDR3 is built from 14 residues. Unmatched junction bases numbered 5, after V lost 5 bases and J lost 5 bases. Germline lookup yields CDR1 MNHEY and CDR2 SVGAGI. The CDR3 coding sequence is TGTGCCAGCAGTCTAACGGGACAGGGGTATGGCTACACCTTC. As protein: CASSLTGQGYGYTF.

The V gene is TRBV5-1, the J gene TRBJ2-3, with 9 bases aligning to TRBD2. Germline CDR1 SGHRS, CDR2 YFSETQ. V was clipped by 3 bases and J by 5 bases; unmatched bases: 7. The CDR3 consists of 15 residues. The CDR3 region has the DNA TGCGCCAGCAGCTCCAGCGGGGGGCAGGAAGATACGCAGTATTTT. Translated: CASSSSGGQEDTQYF.

The chain uses TRBV4-3 and TRBJ2-1; no reliable D call. This CDR3 is 17 amino acids long. Germline CDR1 LGHNA, CDR2 YSLEER. Trimming took 1 base from V and 5 from J, leaving 18 bases between them. The DNA of the CDR3 is TGCGCCAGCAGCCAAGCGTCGGCGGCTTCCCCCGACAATGAGCAGTTCTTC. It translates to CASSQASAASPDNEQFF.

The chain employs TRBV25-1 and TRBJ1-2, with 7 bases identical to TRBD1. Germline lookup yields CDR1 MGHDK and CDR2 SYGVNS. Trimming cost V 1 base and J 4 bases; bases outside gene matches: 3. This CDR3 spans 14 amino acids. CDR3 nucleotides: TGTGCCAGCAGTGAATCCGGGACAGCCTATGGCTACACCTTC. Protein sequence: CASSESGTAYGYTF.

The chain carries TRBV6-5 and TRBJ1-1; 7 bases are shared with TRBD1. V lost 5 bases to trimming and J lost 3 bases; unmatched junction nucleotides: 6. Germline V gives CDR1 MNHEY, CDR2 SVGAGI. CDR3 length equals 14 residues. CDR3 in DNA: TGTGCCAGCAGTGTAGGAGGGGGCGACACTGAAGCTTTCTTT. Its protein product is CASSVGGGDTEAFF.

The CDR3: CASGTSGRRNEQFF. CDR3 sequence (DNA): TGTGCCAGTGGGACTAGCGGGAGGAGGAATGAGCAGTTCTTC. This chain connects TRBV2 to TRBJ2-1; 15 positions match TRBD2. V dropped 9 bases and J dropped 7; count of bases not matched to a gene: 4. Germline V lookup: CDR1 SNHLY, CDR2 FYNNEI. The CDR3 has 14 residues.

This chain connects TRBV28 to TRBJ2-3, with D possibly matching TRBD2 (5 bases). Germline V CDR1 and CDR2: MDHEN, SYDVKM. This CDR3 comprises 11 residues. V was pared by 5 bases and J by 11 bases, with 11 bases between. The CDR3 reads CASSHRDGQYF. DNA for the CDR3: TGTGCCAGCAGTCACCGGGATGGGCAGTATTTT.

This rearrangement joins TRBV4-2 to TRBJ2-7; no definite D call. Germline CDR1 reads LGHNA; CDR2 reads YNFKEQ. The CDR3 runs 14 residues. V was shortened by 1 base and J by 4 bases, with 11 bases between the two germline ends. CDR3 protein: CASSQGLGSYEQYF. Written as DNA, the CDR3 is TGTGCCAGCAGCCAAGGTCTTGGCAGTTACGAGCAGTACTTC.

The chain uses TRBV4-1 and TRBJ2-5; TRBD2 matches at 16 bases. Trimming removed 0 bases from V and 5 bases from J; junction bases left unmatched: 3. The germline gives CDR1 MGHRA, CDR2 YSYEKL. The CDR3 runs 17 residues. CDR3 sequence reads: CASSQDLGLAGGETQYF. CDR3 nucleotides: TGCGCCAGCAGCCAAGATCTGGGACTAGCGGGAGGGGAGACCCAGTACTTC.

V and J are TRBV6-1 and TRBJ1-6; a weak D match, TRBD1 (5 bases). The CDR3 length is 14 residues. V was clipped by 3 bases and J by 10 bases, with 13 bases between them. Germline CDR1 is MNHNS and CDR2 is SASEGT. The CDR3 here is CASSEPGGPSPLHF. CDR3 DNA sequence: TGTGCCAGCAGTGAGCCCGGGGGACCCTCACCCCTCCACTTT.

V is TRBV19 and J is TRBJ2-1; the match to TRBD2 covers 11 bases. Germline CDR1 and CDR2: LNHDA and SQIVND (reference sequence). This CDR3 is built from 17 residues. Trimming cost V 7 bases and J 0 bases; bases outside gene matches: 8. CDR3 in DNA: TGTGCCAGTAAGAGGGTGACTAGCGGGACCTCCTACAATGAGCAGTTCTTC. Encoded protein: CASKRVTSGTSYNEQFF. Looking up the rest from reference TRBV19 and TRBJ2-1 gives the full variable domain: DGGITQSPKYLFRKEGQNVTLSCEQNLNHDAMYWYRQDPGQGLRLIYYSQIVNDFQKGDIAEGYSVSREKKESFPLTVTSAQKNPTAFYLCASKRVTSGTSYNEQFFGPGTRLTVL.

The rearrangement joins TRBV11-3 to TRBJ2-2; 9 positions match TRBD2. Germline lookup yields CDR1 SGHNT and CDR2 YENEEA. The J segment lost 3 bases and the V segment lost 4 bases, leaving 3 bases of the junction unmatched. This CDR3 is 15 amino acids long. The CDR3 sequence is CASSSGLAYTGELFF. In DNA, the CDR3 is TGTGCCAGCAGCTCCGGACTAGCGTACACCGGGGAGCTGTTTTTT.

The chain links TRBV18 to TRBJ1-6, with D uncertain. V was trimmed by 2 bases and J by 6 bases, leaving 8 bases between them. Germline V gene sequence: CDR1 KGHSH, CDR2 LQKENI. The CDR3 loop spans 14 amino acids. CDR3 residues: CASSPAQSNSPLHF. CDR3 DNA: TGTGCCAGCTCACCAGCACAGAGTAATTCACCCCTCCACTTT.